These 20 T cell receptor beta chains were sequenced from one sample in a study of CD8+CD57+ T cells in acquired aplastic anemia. CDR3 and TCR beta VDJ profiling relied on a genomic DNA template. Using its own MiXCR run on the reads, TCRdb lists one record per CDR3 protein. The data hold about 140,000 distinct CDR3 sequences, with around two fifths observed a single time. Sequenced: sorted CD4+, CD8+, or CD8+CD57+ T cells (not recorded which) from PBMCs. The receptor set was obtained from a human donor in good health, serving as a control.

For this clonotype: A much bigger clone sits one base away, suggesting this may be a read error. The chain has TRBV7-6 and TRBJ2-7; 7 bases agree with TRBD2. This CDR3 is 14 amino acids long. Germline V gene data show CDR1 as SGHVS and CDR2 as FNYEAQ. The CDR3 bases are TGTGCCAGCAGCTTAGCGGCTAGCGGTTACGGGCAGTACTTC. Translated, it gives CASSLAASGYGQYF.

The V and J genes are TRBV15 and TRBJ2-6, with 7 bases matching TRBD1. CDR1 is LNHNV, CDR2 YYDKDF, per germline (reference sequence). The length of the CDR3 is 16 residues. The trim removed 3 bases at V and 1 base at J, leaving 3 bases unmatched. CDR3 nucleotide sequence: TGTGCCACCAGCAGGGACAGGCAGTCTGGGGCCAACGTCCTGACTTTC. Translated: CATSRDRQSGANVLTF.

The V and J genes are TRBV4-1 and TRBJ1-1; maybe TRBD1 (5 bases). The CDR3 is made up of 15 amino acids. Germline V gives CDR1 MGHRA, CDR2 YSYEKL. V dropped 3 bases and J dropped 1 base, with 12 bases sitting between them. CDR3 bases: TGCGCCAGCAGCCATCAGAAGGGGACGAACACTGAAGCTTTCTTT. It encodes CASSHQKGTNTEAFF.

This chain joins TRBV18 and TRBJ1-5; D possibly corresponds to TRBD1 (5 bases). CDR3 length: 15 amino acids. Looked up from germline, CDR1 is KGHSH and CDR2 is LQKENI. V dropped 1 base and J dropped 5 bases, with 12 bases sitting between them. Here the CDR3 DNA reads TGTGCCAGCTCACCACATCCCCAGGGCGATCAGCCCCAGCATTTT. Encoded protein: CASSPHPQGDQPQHF.

This clonotype was seen many times. The chain is built from TRBV5-6 and TRBJ2-3, with D possibly matching TRBD2 (5 bases). V dropped 0 bases and J dropped 2 bases, with 10 bases sitting between them. CDR1 and CDR2 from the germline V gene are SGHDT and YYEEEE. There are 15 residues in the CDR3. Written as DNA, the CDR3 is TGTGCCAGCAGCTTGGCAGGAGCGGACACAGATACGCAGTATTTT. This encodes CASSLAGADTDTQYF.

At least ten counts were recorded for this clonotype. The CDR3 nucleotides read TGTGCCAGCACCTCACTGACTAGCGGAAACGGGGAGCTGTTTTTT. Translated: CASTSLTSGNGELFF. V gene TRBV7-6 combines with J gene TRBJ2-2, with 9 bases that match TRBD2. Per the germline V gene, CDR1 is SGHVS and CDR2 is FNYEAQ. The junction had 10 bases not matched to a gene; V was cut back by 7 bases and J by 7 bases. The CDR3 contains 15 residues.

DNA for the CDR3: TGTGCCAGCAGACTAAAATATGGAACTAACAAAGCTTTCTTT. This encodes CASRLKYGTNKAFF. This chain joins TRBV6-1 and TRBJ1-1; D is uncertain. The germline V gene encodes CDR1 MNHNS and CDR2 SASEGT. There are 14 residues in the CDR3. V gave up 6 bases and J gave up 9 bases, with 20 bases separating them.

The sample holds many counts of this clonotype. This chain links TRBV9 with TRBJ1-3, with TRBD1 as a possible D gene (5 bases). Trimming shortened V by 7 bases and J by 4 bases, and 9 bases separated the two germline ends. The CDR3 consists of 12 residues. The germline V gene has CDR1 SGDLS and CDR2 YYNGEE. The CDR3 is CASRGEGNTIYF. The CDR3 bases are TGTGCCAGCCGGGGGGAAGGAAACACCATATATTTT. Supplemented by reference TRBV9 and TRBJ1-3, the full variable domain reads DSGVTQTPKHLITATGQRVTLRCSPRSGDLSVYWYQQSLDQGLQFLIQYYNGEERAKGNILERFSAQQFPDLHSELNLSSLELGDSALYFCASRGEGNTIYFGEGSWLTVV.

This clonotype was observed at least ten times. The gene calls are TRBV12-3 or TRBV12-4 and TRBJ1-2, with D unresolved. V lost 3 bases, J lost 8 bases, and 10 bases lay in between. The CDR3 runs 12 residues. CDR3 DNA sequence: TGTGCCAGCAGTTTTTCAGACGGGGGCTACACCTTC. As protein: CASSFSDGGYTF.

This CDR3 is CASGRGEIDTDTQYF. Here the CDR3 DNA reads TGTGCCAGCGGCCGCGGGGAGATCGACACAGATACGCAGTATTTT. The chain employs TRBV5-6 and TRBJ2-3; tentative D call: TRBD2 (6 bases). The CDR3 totals 15 residues. Trimming took 7 bases from V and 2 from J, leaving 17 bases between them. Germline-derived CDR1 and CDR2 are SGHDT and YYEEEE.

The gene calls are TRBV24-1 and TRBJ1-2; D ambiguous. This CDR3 has 13 amino acids. Germline V gene data show CDR1 as KGHDR and CDR2 as SFDVKD. V gave up 0 bases and J gave up 5 bases, with 6 bases separating them. The CDR3 here is CATSDLNSYGYTF. Written as DNA, the CDR3 is TGTGCCACCAGTGATTTGAACTCTTATGGCTACACCTTC.

The rearrangement uses TRBV7-9 and TRBJ1-1; D ambiguous. Trimming shortened V by 1 base and J by 4 bases, and 7 bases separated the two germline ends. The CDR3 runs 13 residues. CDR1 and CDR2 (germline): SEHNR, FQNEAQ (reference sequence). The CDR3 sequence is CASSLGVSTEAFF. CDR3 bases: TGTGCCAGCAGCTTAGGGGTCAGCACTGAAGCTTTCTTT.

The V and J genes are TRBV6-4 and TRBJ2-2, with TRBD2 matching over 13 bases. Germline V gene data show CDR1 as MRHNA and CDR2 as SNTAGT. This CDR3 comprises 16 residues. V dropped 0 bases and J dropped 6; count of bases not matched to a gene: 1. The CDR3 DNA sequence: TGTGCCAGCAGTGACTCAACTAGCGGGGGGGCCGGGGAGCTGTTTTTT. It specifies CASSDSTSGGAGELFF.

This clonotype was observed a few times. A much larger clone differs by one base, so this may be a read error. The V gene is TRBV20-1, the J gene TRBJ1-1; a weak D match, TRBD1 (6 bases). Germline CDR1 is DFQATT and CDR2 is SNEGSKA (reference sequence). The V end lost 5 bases, the J end lost 5 bases, and 9 bases lay between the germline ends. CDR3 size: 11 residues. The CDR3 sequence: CSAGTQTEAFF. The CDR3 DNA is TGCAGTGCTGGGACACAAACTGAAGCTTTCTTT.

A note on this clonotype: A read error is possible here, since a much larger clone lies one base away. The chain carries TRBV13 and TRBJ2-7; D is ambiguous. Germline CDR1 and CDR2: PRHDT and FYEKMQ (reference sequence). There are 13 residues in the CDR3. The DNA for the CDR3 is TGTGCCGGCAGCTTAAGGTCGTCGTACGAGCAGTACTTC. As protein: CAGSLRSSYEQYF.

In regard to this clonotype: This may be a read error: a much more frequent sequence differs by one nucleotide. The chain carries TRBV7-2 and TRBJ2-5; 11 bases map to TRBD2. Trimming removed 0 bases from V and 5 bases from J; junction bases left unmatched: 14. This CDR3 contains 19 residues. Germline-derived CDR1 and CDR2 are SGHTA and FQGNSA. The CDR3 region is CASSLAPRSASGRPETQYF. The DNA for the CDR3 is TGTGCCAGCAGCTTAGCGCCCCGGAGTGCTAGCGGGAGGCCTGAGACCCAGTACTTC.

This clonotype has at least ten counts. This rearrangement joins TRBV6-1 to TRBJ1-3; unclear D gene. Trimming cost V 6 bases and J 0 bases, with 6 bases left between them. There are 13 residues in the CDR3. Germline loops: CDR1 MNHNS, CDR2 SASEGT. CDR3 sequence: CASRAHSGNTIYF. CDR3 coding DNA: TGTGCCAGCAGGGCGCACTCTGGAAACACCATATATTTT.

The gene calls are TRBV29-1 and TRBJ2-3; TRBD2 matches at 10 bases. After removal of 6 bases from V and 0 bases from J, the junction contained 9 bases not matched to a gene. The CDR3 is 16 amino acids. The germline V gene has CDR1 SQVTM and CDR2 ANQGSEA. The CDR3 sequence: CSVAGTSDGSTDTQYF. CDR3 nucleotide sequence: TGCAGCGTGGCCGGGACTAGCGATGGAAGCACAGATACGCAGTATTTT.

This clonotype has a count of ten or more. The rearrangement links TRBV20-1 to TRBJ2-7; TRBD1 agrees at 9 bases. V shed 6 bases and J 2 bases; nucleotides not matched to a gene: 5. Germline V gene data show CDR1 as DFQATT and CDR2 as SNEGSKA (reference sequence). The CDR3 is 13 amino acids. The CDR3 nucleotides read TGCAGTGCCCGGGACAGGGAACCCTACGAGCAGTACTTC. Protein: CSARDREPYEQYF.

This rearrangement joins TRBV5-4 to TRBJ1-5, with D possibly being TRBD1 (6 bases). Trimming pared 2 bases from V and 5 bases from J, leaving 14 bases between. This CDR3 comprises 15 residues. Germline loops: CDR1 SGHNT, CDR2 YYREEE (reference sequence). CDR3: CASSFGQGNDQPQHF. CDR3 DNA: TGTGCCAGCAGCTTCGGGCAGGGGAATGATCAGCCCCAGCATTTT. Using reference TRBV5-4 and TRBJ1-5 for the parts outside the CDR3, the full variable domain is ETGVTQSPTHLIKTRGQQVTLRCSSQSGHNTVSWYQQALGQGPQFIFQYYREEENGRGNFPPRFSGLQFPNYSSELNVNALELDDSALYLCASSFGQGNDQPQHFGDGTRLSIL.